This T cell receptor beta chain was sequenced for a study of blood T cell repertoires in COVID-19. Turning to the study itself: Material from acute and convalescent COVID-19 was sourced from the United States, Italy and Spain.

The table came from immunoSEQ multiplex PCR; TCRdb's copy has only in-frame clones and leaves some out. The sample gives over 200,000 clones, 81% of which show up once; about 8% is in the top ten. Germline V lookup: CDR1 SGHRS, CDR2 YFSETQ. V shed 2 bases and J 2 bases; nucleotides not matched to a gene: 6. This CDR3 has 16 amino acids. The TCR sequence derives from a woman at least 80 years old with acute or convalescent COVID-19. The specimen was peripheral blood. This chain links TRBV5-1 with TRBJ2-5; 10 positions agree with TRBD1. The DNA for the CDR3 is TGCGCCAGCAGCTTATGGGACAGGGGCGGACAAGAGACCCAGTACTTC. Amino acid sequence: CASSLWDRGGQETQYF.